A selection of T cell receptor beta chains follows, all from one sample in a study of beta chain features in type 1 diabetes. Measured with immunoSEQ multiplex PCR; TCRdb has only the in-frame clones, and not every one. The sample holds 150,000 to 200,000 clones, about 8.1% seen once. Sequences were obtained from central memory CD4+ T cells from blood. The receptors were sampled from a woman aged 18-29 years with type 1 diabetes. Each CDR3 is given with its conserved first and last residue. Fields, in order: CDR3 protein, V gene, CDR3 length.

CDR3aa: CASSLMAFDTQYF; v_gene: TRBV27; len: 13
CDR3aa: CASSHVLAGGDSDTQYF; v_gene: TRBV4-1; len: 17
CDR3aa: CASSRTGSYNSPLHF; v_gene: TRBV13; len: 15
CDR3aa: CASSGNRGGETQYF; v_gene: TRBV2; len: 14
CDR3aa: CASSLGTGGGDTQYF; v_gene: TRBV7-2; len: 15
CDR3aa: CASSQTGSGDNNQPQHF; v_gene: TRBV4-2; len: 17
CDR3aa: CASSVDQGTYEQYF; v_gene: TRBV9; len: 14
CDR3aa: CASTAGNTIYF; v_gene: TRBV6-5; len: 11
CDR3aa: CASSENRLSDTQYF; v_gene: TRBV2; len: 14
CDR3aa: CASSTGIVTEAFF; v_gene: TRBV19; len: 13
CDR3aa: CASKAPSTDTQYF; v_gene: TRBV2; len: 13
CDR3aa: CATSRDQVAWEQYF; v_gene: TRBV15; len: 14
CDR3aa: CASSSRGRDRENYGYTF; v_gene: TRBV7-2; len: 17
CDR3aa: CASSPGVGELFF; v_gene: TRBV7-7; len: 12
CDR3aa: CASSPRQQGSNQPQHF; v_gene: TRBV18; len: 16